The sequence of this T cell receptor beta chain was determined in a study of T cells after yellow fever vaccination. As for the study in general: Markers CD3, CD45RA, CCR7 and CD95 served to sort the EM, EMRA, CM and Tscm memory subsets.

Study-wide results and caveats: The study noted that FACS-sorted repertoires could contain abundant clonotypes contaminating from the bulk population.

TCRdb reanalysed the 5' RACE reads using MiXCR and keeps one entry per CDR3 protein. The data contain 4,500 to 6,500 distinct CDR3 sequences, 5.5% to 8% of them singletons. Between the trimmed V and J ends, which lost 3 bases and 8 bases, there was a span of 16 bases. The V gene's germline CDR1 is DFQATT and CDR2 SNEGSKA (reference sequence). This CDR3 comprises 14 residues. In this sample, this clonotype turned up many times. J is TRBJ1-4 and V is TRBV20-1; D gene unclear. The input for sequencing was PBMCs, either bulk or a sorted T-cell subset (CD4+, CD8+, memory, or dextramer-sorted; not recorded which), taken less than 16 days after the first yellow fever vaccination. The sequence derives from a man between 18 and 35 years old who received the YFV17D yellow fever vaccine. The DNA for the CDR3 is TGCAGTGCTAGCCCGAGCGGGGTACGGGAAAAACTGTTTTTT. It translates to CSASPSGVREKLFF.